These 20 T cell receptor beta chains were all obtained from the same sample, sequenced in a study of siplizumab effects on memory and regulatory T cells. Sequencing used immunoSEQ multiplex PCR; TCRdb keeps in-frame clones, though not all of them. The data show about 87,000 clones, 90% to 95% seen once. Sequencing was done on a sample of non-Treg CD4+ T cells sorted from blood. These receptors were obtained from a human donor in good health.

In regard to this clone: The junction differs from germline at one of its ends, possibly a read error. CDR3 amino acids: CAWSPGPNLCF. As DNA, the CDR3 is TGTGCCTGGAGTCCGGGACCTAATCTTTGTTTT. The rearrangement links TRBV30 to TRBJ1-1; possible D gene TRBD1, 5 bases. CDR1 is GTSNPN and CDR2 is SVGIG in the germline V gene (reference sequence). CDR3 length equals 11 residues.

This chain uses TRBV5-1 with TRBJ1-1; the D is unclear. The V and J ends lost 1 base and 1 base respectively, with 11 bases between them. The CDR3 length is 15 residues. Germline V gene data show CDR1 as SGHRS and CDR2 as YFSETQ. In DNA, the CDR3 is TGCGCCAGCAGCTTGATCGCCCGTGAGAACACTGAAGCTTTCTTT. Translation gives CASSLIARENTEAFF.

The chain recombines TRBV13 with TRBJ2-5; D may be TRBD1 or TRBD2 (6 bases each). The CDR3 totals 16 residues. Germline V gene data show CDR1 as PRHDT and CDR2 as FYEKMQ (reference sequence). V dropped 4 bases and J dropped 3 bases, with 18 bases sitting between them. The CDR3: CASSYQVERGEETQYF. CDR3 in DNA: TGTGCCAGCAGCTACCAGGTGGAGAGGGGGGAAGAGACCCAGTACTTC.

The CDR3 region is CASSRGDSYEQYF. CDR3 in DNA: TGTGCCAGCAGTCGGGGGGACTCCTACGAGCAGTACTTC. The V gene is TRBV5-4, the J gene TRBJ2-7, with 7 bases aligning to TRBD2. The V segment lost 5 bases and the J segment 0 bases; nucleotides outside the gene matches: 2. The CDR3 contains 13 residues. In germline, CDR1 is SGHNT, CDR2 YYREEE (reference sequence).

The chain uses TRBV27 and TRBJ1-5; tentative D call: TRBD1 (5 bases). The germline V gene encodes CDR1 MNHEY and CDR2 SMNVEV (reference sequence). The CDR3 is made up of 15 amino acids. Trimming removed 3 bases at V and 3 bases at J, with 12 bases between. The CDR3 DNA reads TGTGCCAGCAGTTTCGGGACGGGGATCAATCAGCCCCAGCATTTT. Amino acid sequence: CASSFGTGINQPQHF.

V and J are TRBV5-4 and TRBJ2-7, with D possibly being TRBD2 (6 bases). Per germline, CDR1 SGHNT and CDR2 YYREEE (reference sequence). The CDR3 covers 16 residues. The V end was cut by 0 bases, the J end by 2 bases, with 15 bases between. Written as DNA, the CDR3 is TGTGCCAGCAGCTTGGACGCTGAGCGGGCGACCTACGAGCAGTACTTC. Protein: CASSLDAERATYEQYF.

CDR3 region: CASSPGGSLSYEQYF. Here the CDR3 DNA reads TGTGCCAGCTCACCCGGGGGTTCTCTCTCCTACGAGCAGTACTTC. V is TRBV18 and J is TRBJ2-7; tentatively, D is TRBD2 (6 bases). Trimming shortened V by 3 bases and J by 0 bases, and 12 bases separated the two germline ends. There are 15 residues in the CDR3. Germline loops: CDR1 KGHSH, CDR2 LQKENI.

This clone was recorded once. The chain's CDR3 is CASSPDPTTAYGYTF. The CDR3 DNA reads as TGTGCCAGCAGCCCCGACCCCACCACAGCCTATGGCTACACCTTC. The chain has TRBV9 and TRBJ1-2, with D unresolved. The CDR3 runs 15 residues. CDR1 is SGDLS, CDR2 YYNGEE, per germline. The V end was cut by 4 bases, the J end by 4 bases, with 17 bases between.

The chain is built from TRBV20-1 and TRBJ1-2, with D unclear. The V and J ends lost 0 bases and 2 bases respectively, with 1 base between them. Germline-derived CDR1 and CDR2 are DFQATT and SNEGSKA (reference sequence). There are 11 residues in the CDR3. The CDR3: CSARENYGYTF. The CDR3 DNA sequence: TGCAGTGCTAGAGAAAACTATGGCTACACCTTC.

The CDR3 sequence: CASSYSVGNTEAFF. The CDR3 coding sequence is TGTGCCAGCAGTTACTCGGTGGGAAACACTGAAGCTTTCTTT. The chain combines TRBV6-5 with TRBJ1-1; no reliable D call. Trimming took off 0 bases at V and 2 bases at J, with 7 bases between the two ends. This CDR3 contains 14 residues. The germline gives CDR1 MNHEY, CDR2 SVGAGI.

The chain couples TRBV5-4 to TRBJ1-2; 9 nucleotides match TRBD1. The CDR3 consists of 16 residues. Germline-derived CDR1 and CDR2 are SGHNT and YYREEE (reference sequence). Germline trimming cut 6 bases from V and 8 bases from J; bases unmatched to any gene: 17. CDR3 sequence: CASTQGTGLSLLGYTF. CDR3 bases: TGTGCCAGCACCCAAGGGACAGGGCTTTCTCTTTTGGGCTACACCTTC.

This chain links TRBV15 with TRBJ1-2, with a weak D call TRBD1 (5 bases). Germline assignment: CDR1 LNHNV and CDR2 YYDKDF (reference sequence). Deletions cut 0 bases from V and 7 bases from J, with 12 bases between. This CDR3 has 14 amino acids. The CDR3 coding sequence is TGTGCCACCAGCAGAGATTTGCAGGGAGCTGGCTACACCTTC. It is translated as CATSRDLQGAGYTF.

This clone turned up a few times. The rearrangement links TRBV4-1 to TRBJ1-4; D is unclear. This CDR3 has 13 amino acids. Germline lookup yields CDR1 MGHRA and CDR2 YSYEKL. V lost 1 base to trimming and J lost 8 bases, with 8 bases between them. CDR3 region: CASSQGRGEKLFF. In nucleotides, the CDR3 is TGCGCCAGCAGCCAAGGGCGCGGGGAAAAACTGTTTTTT.

The CDR3 nucleotides read TGTGCCAGTAGTCGAGGGACAGGTTCGTCTGGAAACACCATATATTTT. This gives the protein CASSRGTGSSGNTIYF. The chain uses TRBV19 and TRBJ1-3; TRBD1 matches at 8 bases. This CDR3 has 16 residues. CDR1 and CDR2 from the germline V gene are LNHDA and SQIVND (reference sequence). Trimming took 5 bases from V and 1 from J; bases not matched to a gene: 7. Supplemented by reference TRBV19 and TRBJ1-3, the full variable domain reads DGGITQSPKYLFRKEGQNVTLSCEQNLNHDAMYWYRQDPGQGLRLIYYSQIVNDFQKGDIAEGYSVSREKKESFPLTVTSAQKNPTAFYLCASSRGTGSSGNTIYFGEGSWLTVV.

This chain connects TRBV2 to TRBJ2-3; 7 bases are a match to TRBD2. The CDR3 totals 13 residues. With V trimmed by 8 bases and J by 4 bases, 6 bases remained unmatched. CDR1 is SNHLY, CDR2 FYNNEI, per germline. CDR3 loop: CASFFSGADTQYF. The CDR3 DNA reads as TGTGCCAGCTTCTTCAGCGGGGCAGATACGCAGTATTTT.

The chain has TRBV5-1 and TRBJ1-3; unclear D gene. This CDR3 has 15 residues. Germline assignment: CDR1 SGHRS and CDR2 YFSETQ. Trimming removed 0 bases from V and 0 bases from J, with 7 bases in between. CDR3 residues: CASSLGRSSGNTIYF. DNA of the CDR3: TGCGCCAGCAGCTTGGGTAGGAGCTCTGGAAACACCATATATTTT.

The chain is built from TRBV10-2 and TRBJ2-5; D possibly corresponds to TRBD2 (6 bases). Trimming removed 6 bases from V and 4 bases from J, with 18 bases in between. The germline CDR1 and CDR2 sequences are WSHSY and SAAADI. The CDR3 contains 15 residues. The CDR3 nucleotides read TGCGCCAGCAGACAGGACGGGGGATTCAGAGAGACCCAGTACTTC. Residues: CASRQDGGFRETQYF.

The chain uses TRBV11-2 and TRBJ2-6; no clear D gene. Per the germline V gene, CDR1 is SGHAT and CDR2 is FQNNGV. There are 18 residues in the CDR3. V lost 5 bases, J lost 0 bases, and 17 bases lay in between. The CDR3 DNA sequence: TGTGCCAGCAGCCGCGTCAAAGGGATTATCTCTGGGGCCAACGTCCTGACTTTC. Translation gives CASSRVKGIISGANVLTF.

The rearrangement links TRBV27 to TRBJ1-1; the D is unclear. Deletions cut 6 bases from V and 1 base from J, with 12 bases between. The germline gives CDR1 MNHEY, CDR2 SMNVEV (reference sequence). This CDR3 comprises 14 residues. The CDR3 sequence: CASRNLRANTEAFF. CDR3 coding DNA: TGTGCCAGCAGAAACTTGAGAGCGAACACTGAAGCTTTCTTT.

The CDR3: CASSPTWGNEQYF. The CDR3 DNA follows: TGTGCCAGCAGCCCTACGTGGGGAAACGAGCAGTACTTC. The chain is built from TRBV7-9 and TRBJ2-7; D gene ambiguous. Germline assignment: CDR1 SEHNR and CDR2 FQNEAQ (reference sequence). V was cut by 5 bases and J by 5 bases, with 13 bases left in between. The CDR3 is made up of 13 amino acids.